Below are 14 T cell receptor beta chains sequenced from a single sample in a study of T cells in Graves' hyperthyroidism and ophthalmopathy. The investigators amplified TCR beta CDR3 regions from RNA transcripts. During a first-round RT-PCR of the TCR CDR3, the HTBI primer set was used. MiXCR, applied by TCRdb to the multiplex PCR reads, yields one record per CDR3 protein. The table has under 400,000 distinct CDR3 sequences, 15% to 20% seen once. Specimen: blood. These receptors were taken from a woman between 45 and 60 years old with Graves' hyperthyroidism.

The genes are TRBV28 and TRBJ2-3, with D perhaps being TRBD1 or TRBD2 (6 bases each). V dropped 3 bases and J dropped 6 bases, with 13 bases sitting between them. The CDR3 extends over 14 amino acids. Germline-derived CDR1 and CDR2 are MDHEN and SYDVKM. CDR3 region: CASSFLVGGDTQYF. The CDR3 region has the DNA TGTGCCAGCAGTTTCCTAGTGGGGGGCGATACGCAGTATTTT.

The chain links TRBV29-1 to TRBJ1-1; TRBD1 agrees at 7 bases. The V and J ends lost 3 bases and 1 base, in that order; junction bases with no gene match: 2. Germline loops: CDR1 SQVTM, CDR2 ANQGSEA. The CDR3 length is 13 residues. CDR3 nucleotide sequence: TGCAGCGTTGAGGGGACAGAGAACACTGAAGCTTTCTTT. Translation gives CSVEGTENTEAFF.

In this sample, this clonotype turned up a few times. The chain carries TRBV12-5 and TRBJ1-5, with TRBD1 identical over 7 bases. The CDR3 runs 15 residues. CDR1 LGHNT and CDR2 FRNRAP come from the germline V gene. Trimming cost V 9 bases and J 0 bases; bases outside gene matches: 8. The CDR3 region is CASRWDSFSNQPQHF. The CDR3 nucleotides read TGTGCTAGCAGATGGGACAGTTTTAGCAATCAGCCCCAGCATTTT.

This clonotype was detected many times. The V and J genes are TRBV7-9 and TRBJ2-5, with a tentative D call TRBD1 (6 bases). Trimming took off 8 bases at V and 5 bases at J, with 12 bases between the two ends. The CDR3 covers 12 residues. CDR1 SEHNR and CDR2 FQNEAQ come from the germline V gene (reference sequence). This chain's CDR3 is CASDVGAETQYF. The DNA of the CDR3 is TGTGCCAGCGATGTGGGGGCCGAGACCCAGTACTTC.

The chain recombines TRBV7-3 with TRBJ2-1; 7 bases align to TRBD2. This CDR3 has 16 residues. Germline assignment: CDR1 SGHTA and CDR2 FQGTGA. Trimming removed 4 bases from V and 2 bases from J; junction bases left unmatched: 8. This chain's CDR3 is CASSSLGGGTYNEQFF. DNA of the CDR3: TGTGCCAGCAGCTCCCTGGGCGGGGGAACCTACAATGAGCAGTTCTTC.

This chain connects TRBV7-9 to TRBJ1-2; 7 bases match TRBD1. CDR1 is SEHNR and CDR2 is FQNEAQ in the germline V gene (reference sequence). The length of the CDR3 is 15 residues. J was trimmed by 3 bases and V by 4 bases; bases with no gene match: 8. CDR3 sequence reads: CASSSQGGNYYGYTF. The CDR3 DNA sequence: TGTGCCAGCAGCTCCCAGGGGGGGAACTACTATGGCTACACCTTC.

This clonotype appeared a few times. The chain joins TRBV28 to TRBJ1-6; TRBD1 might be the D (5 bases). V lost 2 bases and J 0 bases, leaving 11 bases between the germline ends. Germline lookup yields CDR1 MDHEN and CDR2 SYDVKM. This CDR3 spans 17 amino acids. In DNA form, the CDR3 reads TGTGCCAGCAGTTTAGGGGCAGCCCTCTCCTATAATTCACCCCTCCACTTT. Its protein product is CASSLGAALSYNSPLHF.

In this sample, this clonotype turned up many times. This chain uses TRBV28 with TRBJ2-5; 9 bases match TRBD2. Germline trimming cut 3 bases from V and 7 bases from J; bases unmatched to any gene: 3. CDR1 MDHEN and CDR2 SYDVKM come from the germline V gene. The CDR3 runs 13 residues. DNA for the CDR3: TGTGCCAGCAGTTTTAGCGGGGGCAGGACCCAGTACTTC. Protein sequence: CASSFSGGRTQYF. Supplemented by reference TRBV28 and TRBJ2-5, the full variable domain reads DVKVTQSSRYLVKRTGEKVFLECVQDMDHENMFWYRQDPGLGLRLIYFSYDVKMKEKGDIPEGYSVSREKKERFSLILESASTNQTSMYLCASSFSGGRTQYFGPGTRLLVL.

CDR3 nucleotide sequence: TGTGCCAGCAGCCAACAGGACAGGGGACCTTGGAATGAGCAGTTCTTC. Translated, it gives CASSQQDRGPWNEQFF. The gene calls are TRBV14 and TRBJ2-1; 9 bases align to TRBD1. V shed 2 bases and J 7 bases; nucleotides not matched to a gene: 9. Germline CDR1 is SGHDN and CDR2 is FVKESK. This CDR3 spans 16 amino acids.

The V and J genes are TRBV6-1 and TRBJ2-1; no reliable D call. V was pared by 6 bases and J by 6 bases, with 12 bases between. Germline V gene data show CDR1 as MNHNS and CDR2 as SASEGT. The CDR3 has 13 amino acids. The chain's CDR3 is CASSSGLPNEQFF. The CDR3 DNA reads as TGTGCCAGCAGCTCAGGATTACCCAATGAGCAGTTCTTC.

V gene TRBV13 combines with J gene TRBJ2-1, with TRBD2 matching 11 bases. This CDR3 region has 15 residues. Per the germline V gene, CDR1 is PRHDT and CDR2 is FYEKMQ (reference sequence). V shed 3 bases and J 7 bases; nucleotides not matched to a gene: 5. CDR3 loop: CASSFRLAGRNEQFF. The CDR3 bases are TGTGCCAGCAGCTTCAGACTAGCGGGACGGAATGAGCAGTTCTTC.

This clonotype came up many times. The rearrangement links TRBV9 to TRBJ2-3, with D uncertain. From germline, CDR1 is SGDLS and CDR2 YYNGEE. The CDR3 covers 12 residues. With 0 bases removed from V and 5 bases from J, the gap between germline ends came to 4 bases. CDR3 amino acids: CASSVGGDTQYF. The CDR3 nucleotides are TGTGCCAGCAGCGTAGGGGGAGATACGCAGTATTTT.

This clonotype was counted many times. The chain is built from TRBV10-3 and TRBJ2-2; 7 bases match TRBD2. J was trimmed by 6 bases and V by 6 bases; bases with no gene match: 10. The CDR3 runs 15 residues. CDR1 and CDR2 from the germline V gene are ENHRY and SYGVKD. CDR3: CAIRWEGSSAGELFF. The CDR3 DNA is TGTGCCATCAGATGGGAGGGTTCATCAGCCGGGGAGCTGTTTTTT.

This clonotype was found many times. The chain recombines TRBV3-1 with TRBJ1-4; D not resolved. Between the trimmed V and J ends, which lost 4 bases and 2 bases, there was a span of 8 bases. The germline V gene encodes CDR1 LGHDT and CDR2 YNNKEL (reference sequence). There are 14 residues in the CDR3. CDR3 sequence: CASSLAVTNEKLFF. DNA of the CDR3: TGTGCCAGCAGCCTCGCGGTGACTAATGAAAAACTGTTTTTT.